This T cell receptor (beta chain) appears in the sequencing data of a study of response to subunit inactivated influenza vaccine. TCRdb re-analysed the RT-PCR reads in MiXCR, keeping a single row per CDR3 protein. The sample gives about 620,000 distinct CDR3 sequences, around 11% of which show up once; approximately 10% is in the top ten. Study-level points and caveats: Authors suggested each seasonal flu vaccination may recruit only limited numbers of new T cells.

The CDR3 has 15 residues. J lost 8 bases, V lost 0 bases, and 8 bases had no gene match. In germline, CDR1 is MRHNA, CDR2 SNTAGT. This clonotype was detected a few times. The antigen remains unidentified. The data also belong to a second study, concerning T cells expressing NK-cell markers. That report adds: 5'RACE template switching built TCR beta cDNA with unique molecular identifiers.

The chain recombines TRBV6-4 with TRBJ1-2; TRBD1 aligns across 8 bases. This TCR was sampled from a man aged 45-60 years who received an inactivated influenza vaccine. Sequenced material: PBMCs from blood, taken on the day of vaccination. CDR3 nucleotides: TGTGCCAGCAGTGACTCCAGGGGGCACCTGGGGGGCTACACCTTC. Translating it yields CASSDSRGHLGGYTF.